This is a list of T cell receptor beta chains from one sample in a study of blood T cell repertoires in COVID-19. Sequencing used immunoSEQ multiplex PCR; TCRdb keeps in-frame clones, though not all of them. This sample has 150,000 to 200,000 clones, with 70% to 90% found just once. Source material: peripheral blood. Receptor source: a human donor in a cohort sampled during active COVID-19. Each CDR3 is given without its conserved first and last residue.

>TRBV19
ASSIPQGIMDGELF
>TRBV12-5
ASALDSYQETQY
>TRBV4-3
ASSPRTGSPYGYT
>TRBV29-1
SVEERFPEAF
>TRBV27
ASSGGKLPPNTGELF
>TRBV3-1/TRBV3-2
ASSLERKTGIDEKLF
>TRBV24-1
ATSDFKGQGSLPDTQY
>TRBV29-1
SVGPRGNYNEQF
>TRBV7-2
ASSLSRGQGGKNNYGYT
>TRBV10-3
AISDIYSGGLPYEQY
>TRBV28
ASSLAGVKGEQY
>TRBV28
ASSLRRSSYNEQF
>TRBV19
ASSITGVSETQY
>TRBV27
ASSFRTDNTGELF
>TRBV10-3
AISEGLADQETQY
>TRBV10-1
ASSESPDSYEQY
>TRBV6-5
ASSQQGASYEQY
>TRBV19
ASSIAGGHTGELF
>TRBV27
ASSSGGNEKLF
>TRBV7-2
ASSSAGSQETQY
>TRBV19
ASRGAGPGRMNTEAF
>TRBV3-1/TRBV3-2
ASRPGTSRNTGELF